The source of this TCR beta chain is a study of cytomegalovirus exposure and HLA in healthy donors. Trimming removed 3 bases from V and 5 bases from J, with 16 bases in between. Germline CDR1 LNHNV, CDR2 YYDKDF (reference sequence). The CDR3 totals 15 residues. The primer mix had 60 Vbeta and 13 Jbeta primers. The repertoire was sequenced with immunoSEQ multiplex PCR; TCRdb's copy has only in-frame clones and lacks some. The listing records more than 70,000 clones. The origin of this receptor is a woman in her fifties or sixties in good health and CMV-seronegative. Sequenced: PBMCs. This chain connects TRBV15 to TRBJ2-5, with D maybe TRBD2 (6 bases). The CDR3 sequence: CATSSLKPAGETQYF. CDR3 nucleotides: TGTGCCACCAGCAGTCTGAAGCCGGCGGGGGAGACCCAGTACTTC.